A selection of T cell receptor beta chains follows, all from one sample in a study of T cell responses to AZD1222 COVID-19 vaccine. TCRdb's table, derived via immunoSEQ multiplex PCR, lists solely in-frame clones and lacks some. The sample lists around 78,000 clones, roughly 88% seen once, with approximately 4.7% in the top ten. The sample in question was peripheral blood, obtained on day 0 of MenACWY control vaccination. The receptor set was obtained from an adult in good health. Both conserved end residues are part of each CDR3. The D gene is left open where the match is weak. Some rows mark clone size as missing; the rest say once, few, many or name a class of expanded clone.

V gene	clone size	J gene	D gene	CDR3 DNA	CDR3 protein
TRBV9	-	TRBJ2-1	-	TGTGCCAGCAGCGTAGCGGGGGCCGTGTCGAACAATGAGCAGTTCTTC	CASSVAGAVSNNEQFF
TRBV7-2	-	TRBJ1-1	TRBD1	TGTGCCAGCAGCTTAACAGGGGGCACTGAAGCTTTCTTT	CASSLTGGTEAFF
TRBV5-1	once	TRBJ2-7	-	TGCGCCAGCAGCTTGGCTCCCCTCGGGGTCCTAACCTTC	CASSLAPLGVLTF
TRBV7-9	-	TRBJ1-4	-	TGTGCCAGCAGCTTTCAAGGGACTCCTAATGAAAAACTGTTTTTT	CASSFQGTPNEKLFF
TRBV6-5	-	TRBJ1-1	TRBD1	TGTGCCAGCGAAGATTTGACAGGGTTTTCTGAAGCTTTCTTT	CASEDLTGFSEAFF
TRBV19	-	TRBJ1-4	-	TGTGCCAGTAGTATAGATCGGGAGGAAAAACTGTTTTTT	CASSIDREEKLFF
TRBV29-1	-	TRBJ2-3	-	TGCAGCGGAGGGGATAGCACAGATACGCAGTATTTT	CSGGDSTDTQYF
TRBV6-2/TRBV6-3	-	TRBJ1-2	-	TGTGCCAGCAGTCTGGACGCTCAGGTCTTCTATGGCTACACCTTC	CASSLDAQVFYGYTF
TRBV5-4	-	TRBJ2-1	TRBD2	TGTGCCAGCAGAAGGACGACTAGCGCCAGCTCCTACAATGAGCAGTTCTTC	CASRRTTSASSYNEQFF
TRBV30	-	TRBJ2-7	TRBD1	TGTGCCTGGAGTGGTGACAGGGGTACCTACGAGCAGTACTTC	CAWSGDRGTYEQYF
TRBV5-1	-	TRBJ1-5	-	TGCGCCAGCAGCCCGGACACGGGTAGCAATCAGCCCCAGCATTTT	CASSPDTGSNQPQHF
TRBV19	once	TRBJ1-5	TRBD1	TGTGCCAGTAGTAGGGCCACAGGGGGCGTAGATCAGCCCCAGCATTTT	CASSRATGGVDQPQHF
TRBV7-9	-	TRBJ2-5	TRBD2	TGTGCCAGCAGCTTAATACTAGCGGGGACCGAGACCCAGTACTTC	CASSLILAGTETQYF
TRBV6-6	-	TRBJ2-1	-	TGTGCCAGCATACGCGGGAAGAGCTCCTACAATGAGCAGTTCTTC	CASIRGKSSYNEQFF
TRBV4-1	-	TRBJ1-1	-	TGCGCCAGCAGCCAAGCCCCTTTGGGGATGAACACTGAAGCTTTCTTT	CASSQAPLGMNTEAFF
TRBV4-3	-	TRBJ2-7	-	TGCGCCAGCAGCCAAGAAAAGGACTCAGCGGGCTACGAGCAGTACTTC	CASSQEKDSAGYEQYF
TRBV7-3	-	TRBJ1-2	TRBD1	TGTGCCAGCAGCTTAGGCCCCGTAAGGGACAGTAAAGGATACACCTTC	CASSLGPVRDSKGYTF
TRBV5-1	-	TRBJ1-2	-	TGCGCCAGCAGCCCCATCTTACAGGGCTGGGGCTACACCTTC	CASSPILQGWGYTF
TRBV9	once	TRBJ2-2	-	TGTGCCAGCAGCGGGATCAAACCGAACACCGGGGAGCTGTTTTTT	CASSGIKPNTGELFF
TRBV19	-	TRBJ1-3	-	TGTGCCAGTAGTATACCCGGATCGGGAAACACCATATATTTT	CASSIPGSGNTIYF
TRBV18	few	TRBJ1-5	TRBD1	TGTGCCAGCTCCCCTAGTCAGGGGGGTAGTCAGCCCCAGCATTTT	CASSPSQGGSQPQHF
TRBV28	-	TRBJ1-1	-	TGTGCCAGCAGTTTCCAGGGTACAAGCGTAGCTTTCTTT	CASSFQGTSVAFF
TRBV11-3	once	TRBJ2-3	-	TGTGCCAGCGGTGAAGAACCAGATACGCAGTATTTT	CASGEEPDTQYF
TRBV25-1	once	TRBJ2-5	TRBD2	TGTGCCAGCAGTGTAGTAGCGGGGGACCAAGAGACCCAGTACTTC	CASSVVAGDQETQYF
TRBV4-1	once	TRBJ2-5	TRBD2	TGCGCCAGCAGCCAAGGCGGAGCGGGGGGGCAAGAGACCCAGTACTTC	CASSQGGAGGQETQYF
TRBV10-3	-	TRBJ2-5	TRBD2	TGTGCCATCAGTGACGGGGGGAGTGGGGAGACCCAGTACTTC	CAISDGGSGETQYF
TRBV18	-	TRBJ2-2	-	TGTGCCAGCTCACCACTCCAGGGGCAGGCCACCGGGGAGCTGTTTTTT	CASSPLQGQATGELFF
TRBV6-2/TRBV6-3	-	TRBJ2-3	TRBD2	TGTGCCAGCAGTTACCTCGGACTAGCGGGGAGCACAGATACGCAGTATTTT	CASSYLGLAGSTDTQYF
TRBV19	-	TRBJ1-1	-	TGTGCCAGTAGTATTGGGGCCCTCAGGGGCGCGGCGTACACTGAAGCTTTCTTT	CASSIGALRGAAYTEAFF
TRBV19	few	TRBJ2-7	TRBD1	TGTGCCAGTAGCAGCGACCGGGACAGGTACTCCTACGAGCAGTACTTC	CASSSDRDRYSYEQYF
TRBV18	-	TRBJ1-5	TRBD1	TGTGCCAGCTCACCCCTCCCCCCGCGGGGGACAGGGTCCAATCAGCCCCAGCATTTT	CASSPLPPRGTGSNQPQHF
TRBV5-6	-	TRBJ2-5	TRBD2	TGTGCCAGCAGCTTGGTATTAGCGGGGATCGGGGAGACCCAGTACTTC	CASSLVLAGIGETQYF
TRBV6-4	-	TRBJ2-3	-	TGTGCCAGCAGTGTGGGTCTCGGACGACCGGTTCGCACAGATACGCAGTATTTT	CASSVGLGRPVRTDTQYF
TRBV14	few	TRBJ1-1	-	TGTGCCAGCAGCCAAGAAGCTTTCTTT	CASSQEAFF
TRBV30	few	TRBJ1-2	-	TGTGCCCAAAAGACAGGTTCTTATGGCTACACCTTC	CAQKTGSYGYTF
TRBV7-2	-	TRBJ2-5	-	TGTGCCAGCAGCCAGACAGCCTCCCAAGAGACCCAGTACTTC	CASSQTASQETQYF
TRBV7-2	-	TRBJ1-1	-	TGTGCCAGCAGCTTAAGTTCATCGTCGGGGACTGAAGCTTTCTTT	CASSLSSSSGTEAFF
TRBV12-5	-	TRBJ1-2	-	TGTGCTAGTGGTTTGCCGCCGCCCCCTCGCTACACCTTC	CASGLPPPPRYTF
TRBV9	-	TRBJ2-5	TRBD2	TGTGCCAGCAGCGCGGGGGACTATCGGGTCCAAGAGACCCAGTACTTC	CASSAGDYRVQETQYF
TRBV3-1/TRBV3-2	-	TRBJ1-5	-	TGTGCCAGCAGCCTAGGCGAATCCCAGCCCCAGCATTTT	CASSLGESQPQHF
TRBV2	-	TRBJ2-1	TRBD2	TGTGCCAGCAGTGGGGAGGGCGGTTGGAGCTCCTACAATGAGCAGTTCTTC	CASSGEGGWSSYNEQFF
TRBV5-6	-	TRBJ1-1	-	TGTGCCAGCAGCTTACCTGGGTTTTCGGCGAACACTGAAGCTTTCTTT	CASSLPGFSANTEAFF
TRBV2	-	TRBJ2-7	-	TGTGCCAGCAGTGCTCTAGGAGAGCAGTACTTC	CASSALGEQYF
TRBV12-3/TRBV12-4	-	TRBJ2-1	-	TGTGCCAGCAGCTTCTATCTGGAAGAGCAGTTCTTC	CASSFYLEEQFF
TRBV5-5	-	TRBJ2-3	-	TGTGCCAGCAGCTTGAGATCTTCCGGGTCCTCCACAGATACGCAGTATTTT	CASSLRSSGSSTDTQYF
TRBV9	-	TRBJ1-1	-	TGTGCCAGCAGCGTAGTGGGGCAGTCTGAAGCTTTCTTT	CASSVVGQSEAFF